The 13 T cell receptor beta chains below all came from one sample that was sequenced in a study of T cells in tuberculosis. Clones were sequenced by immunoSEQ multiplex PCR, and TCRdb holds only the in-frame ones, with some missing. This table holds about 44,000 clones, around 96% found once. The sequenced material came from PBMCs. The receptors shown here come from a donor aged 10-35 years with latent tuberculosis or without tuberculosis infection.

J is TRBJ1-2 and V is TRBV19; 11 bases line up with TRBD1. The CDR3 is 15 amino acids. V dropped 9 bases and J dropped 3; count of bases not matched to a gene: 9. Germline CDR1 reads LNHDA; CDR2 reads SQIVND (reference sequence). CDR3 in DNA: TGTGCCAGCCAAGCAGGGGACAGGGGGTACTATGGCTACACCTTC. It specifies CASQAGDRGYYGYTF.

The CDR3 loop is CASSLGGGSGANVLTF. The CDR3 DNA reads as TGTGCCAGCAGCTTGGGAGGGGGCTCCGGGGCCAACGTCCTGACTTTC. The rearrangement uses TRBV5-4 and TRBJ2-6; 7 bases match TRBD1. Trimming removed 0 bases from V and 4 bases from J; junction bases left unmatched: 4. Germline CDR1 and CDR2: SGHNT and YYREEE (reference sequence). This CDR3 is built from 16 residues.

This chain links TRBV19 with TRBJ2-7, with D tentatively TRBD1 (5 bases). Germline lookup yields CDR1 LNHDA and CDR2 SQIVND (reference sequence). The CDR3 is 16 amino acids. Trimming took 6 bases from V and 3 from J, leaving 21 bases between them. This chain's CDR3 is CASSPTWGSADYEQYF. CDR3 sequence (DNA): TGTGCCAGTAGCCCCACCTGGGGCAGTGCTGACTACGAGCAGTACTTC.

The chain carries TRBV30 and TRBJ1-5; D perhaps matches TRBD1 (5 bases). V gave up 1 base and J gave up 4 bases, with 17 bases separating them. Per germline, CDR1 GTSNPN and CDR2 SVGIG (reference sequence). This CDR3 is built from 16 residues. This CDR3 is CAWSGTGGGWNQPQHF. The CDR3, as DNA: TGTGCCTGGAGTGGGACGGGCGGGGGATGGAATCAGCCCCAGCATTTT.

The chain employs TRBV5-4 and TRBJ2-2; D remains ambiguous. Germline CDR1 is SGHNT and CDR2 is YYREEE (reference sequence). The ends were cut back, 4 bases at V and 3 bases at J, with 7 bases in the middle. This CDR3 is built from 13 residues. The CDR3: CASSQQDTGELFF. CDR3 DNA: TGTGCCAGCAGCCAACAAGACACCGGGGAGCTGTTTTTT.

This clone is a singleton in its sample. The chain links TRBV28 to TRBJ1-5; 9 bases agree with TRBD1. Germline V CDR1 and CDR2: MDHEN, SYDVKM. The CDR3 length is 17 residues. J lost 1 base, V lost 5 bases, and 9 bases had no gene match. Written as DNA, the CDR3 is TGTGCCAGCAGTCCGAGGACAGGGGCATTGAGCAATCAGCCCCAGCATTTT. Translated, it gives CASSPRTGALSNQPQHF. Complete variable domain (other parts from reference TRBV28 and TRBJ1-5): DVKVTQSSRYLVKRTGEKVFLECVQDMDHENMFWYRQDPGLGLRLIYFSYDVKMKEKGDIPEGYSVSREKKERFSLILESASTNQTSMYLCASSPRTGALSNQPQHFGDGTRLSIL.

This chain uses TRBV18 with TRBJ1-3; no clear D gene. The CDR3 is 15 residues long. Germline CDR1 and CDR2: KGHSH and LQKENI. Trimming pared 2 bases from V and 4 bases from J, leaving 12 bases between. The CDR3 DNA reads TGTGCCAGCTCACCATACAGCGGTGCGGGAAACACCATATATTTT. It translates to CASSPYSGAGNTIYF.

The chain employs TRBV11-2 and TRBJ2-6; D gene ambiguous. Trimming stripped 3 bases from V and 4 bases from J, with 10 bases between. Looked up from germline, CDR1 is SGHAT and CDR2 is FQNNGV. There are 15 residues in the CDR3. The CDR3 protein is CASSFLLAGANVLTF. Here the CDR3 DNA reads TGTGCCAGCAGCTTCCTCTTGGCCGGGGCCAACGTCCTGACTTTC.

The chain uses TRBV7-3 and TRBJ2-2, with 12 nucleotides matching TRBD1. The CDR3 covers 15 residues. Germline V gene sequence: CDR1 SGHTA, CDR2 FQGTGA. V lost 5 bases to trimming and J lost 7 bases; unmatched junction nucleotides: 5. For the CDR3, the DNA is TGTGCCAGCAGCCGGGGGACAGGGGGCCGCGGGGAGCTGTTTTTT. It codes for CASSRGTGGRGELFF.

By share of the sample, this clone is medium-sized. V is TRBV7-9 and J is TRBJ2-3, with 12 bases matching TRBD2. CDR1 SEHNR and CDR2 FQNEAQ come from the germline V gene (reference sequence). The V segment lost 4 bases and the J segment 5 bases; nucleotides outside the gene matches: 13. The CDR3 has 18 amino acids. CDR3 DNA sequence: TGTGCCAGCAGCTCGCTGACTAGCGGGAGCGCCGCGGGAGATACGCAGTATTTT. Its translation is CASSSLTSGSAAGDTQYF.

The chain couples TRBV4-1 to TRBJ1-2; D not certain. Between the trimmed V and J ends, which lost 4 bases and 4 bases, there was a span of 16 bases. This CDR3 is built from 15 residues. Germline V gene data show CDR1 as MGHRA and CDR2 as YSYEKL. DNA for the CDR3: TGCGCCAGCAGCCCCGCCGCGGGGTCGGGCTATGGCTACACCTTC. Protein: CASSPAAGSGYGYTF.

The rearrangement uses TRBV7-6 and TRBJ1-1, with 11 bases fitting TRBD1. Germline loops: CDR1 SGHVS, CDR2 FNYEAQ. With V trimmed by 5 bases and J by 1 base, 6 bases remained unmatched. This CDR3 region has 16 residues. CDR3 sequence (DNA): TGTGCCAGCAGCCTCGGACAGGGGGCAGGGAACACTGAAGCTTTCTTT. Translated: CASSLGQGAGNTEAFF.

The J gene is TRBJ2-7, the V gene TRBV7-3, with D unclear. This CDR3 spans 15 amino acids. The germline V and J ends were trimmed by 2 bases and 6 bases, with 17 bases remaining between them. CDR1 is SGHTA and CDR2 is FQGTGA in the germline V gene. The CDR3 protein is CASSLGPANIPEQYF. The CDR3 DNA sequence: TGTGCCAGCAGCTTAGGGCCAGCCAATATCCCCGAGCAGTACTTC.